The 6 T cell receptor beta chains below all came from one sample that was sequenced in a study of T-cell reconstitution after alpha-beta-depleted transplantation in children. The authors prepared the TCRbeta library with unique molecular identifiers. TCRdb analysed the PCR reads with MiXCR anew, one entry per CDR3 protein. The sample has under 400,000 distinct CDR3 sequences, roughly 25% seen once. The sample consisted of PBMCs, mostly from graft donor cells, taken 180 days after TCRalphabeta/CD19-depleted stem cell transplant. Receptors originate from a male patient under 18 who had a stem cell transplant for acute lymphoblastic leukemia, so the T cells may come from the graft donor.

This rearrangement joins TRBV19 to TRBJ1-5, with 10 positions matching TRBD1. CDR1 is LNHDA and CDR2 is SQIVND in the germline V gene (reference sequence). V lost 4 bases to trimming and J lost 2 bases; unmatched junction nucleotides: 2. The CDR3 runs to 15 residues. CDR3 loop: CASSRGTGGNQPQHF. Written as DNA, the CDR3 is TGTGCCAGTAGTAGAGGGACAGGGGGCAATCAGCCCCAGCATTTT.

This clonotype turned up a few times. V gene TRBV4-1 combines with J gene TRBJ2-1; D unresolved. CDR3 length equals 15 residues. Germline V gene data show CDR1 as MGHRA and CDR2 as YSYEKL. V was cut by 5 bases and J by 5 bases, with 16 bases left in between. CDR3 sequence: CASSFDSLFNNEQFF. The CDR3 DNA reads TGCGCCAGCAGCTTCGACTCCCTGTTTAACAATGAGCAGTTCTTC.

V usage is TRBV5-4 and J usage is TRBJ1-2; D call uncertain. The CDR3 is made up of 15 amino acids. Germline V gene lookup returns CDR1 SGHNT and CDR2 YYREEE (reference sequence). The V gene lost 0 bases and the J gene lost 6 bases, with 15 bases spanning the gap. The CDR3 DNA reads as TGTGCCAGCAGCTTGGTCCCGGGTACAGTAGATGGCTACACCTTC. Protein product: CASSLVPGTVDGYTF.

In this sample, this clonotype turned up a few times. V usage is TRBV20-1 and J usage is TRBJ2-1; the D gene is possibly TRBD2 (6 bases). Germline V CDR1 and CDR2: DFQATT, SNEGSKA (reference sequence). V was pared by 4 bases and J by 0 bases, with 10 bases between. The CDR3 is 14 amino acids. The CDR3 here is CSAISGSSYNEQFF. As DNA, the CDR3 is TGCAGTGCTATTAGCGGTAGCTCCTACAATGAGCAGTTCTTC.

CDR3 nucleotides: TGTGCCAGCAGCCCACGGACTAGCGGGAGCTGGACCGGGGAGCTGTTTTTT. Encoded protein: CASSPRTSGSWTGELFF. The V call is TRBV7-3, the J call TRBJ2-2; 13 bases match TRBD2. Germline CDR1 is SGHTA and CDR2 is FQGTGA. The CDR3 is 17 residues long. The junction had 8 bases not matched to a gene; V was cut back by 5 bases and J by 5 bases.

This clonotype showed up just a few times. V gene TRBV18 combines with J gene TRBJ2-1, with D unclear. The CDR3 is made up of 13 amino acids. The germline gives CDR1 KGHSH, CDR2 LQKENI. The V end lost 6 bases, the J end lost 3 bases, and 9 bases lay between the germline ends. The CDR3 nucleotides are TGTGCCAGCTCCTCGCTGGGCTACAATGAGCAGTTCTTC. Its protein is CASSSLGYNEQFF. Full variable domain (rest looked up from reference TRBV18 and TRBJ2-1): NAGVMQNPRHLVRRRGQEARLRCSPMKGHSHVYWYRQLPEEGLKFMVYLQKENIIDESGMPKERFSAEFPKEGPSILRIQQVVRGDSAAYFCASSSLGYNEQFFGPGTRLTVL.